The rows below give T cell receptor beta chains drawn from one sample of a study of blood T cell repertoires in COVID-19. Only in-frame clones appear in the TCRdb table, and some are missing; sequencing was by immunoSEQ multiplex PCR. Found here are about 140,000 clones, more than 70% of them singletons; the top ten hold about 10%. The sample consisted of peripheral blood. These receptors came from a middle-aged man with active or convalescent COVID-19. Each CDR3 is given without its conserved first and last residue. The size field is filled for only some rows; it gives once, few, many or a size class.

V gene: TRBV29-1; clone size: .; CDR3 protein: SVTRGVNTEAF
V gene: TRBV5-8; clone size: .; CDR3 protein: ASSVTGQGYGYT
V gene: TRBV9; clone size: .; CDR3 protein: ASSPVPQAF
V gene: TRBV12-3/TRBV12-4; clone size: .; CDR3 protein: ASSFLGGTEAF
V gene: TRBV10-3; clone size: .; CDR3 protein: AISESRETQY
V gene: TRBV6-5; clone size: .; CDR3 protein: ASSYASPSYNEQF
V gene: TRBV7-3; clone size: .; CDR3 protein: ASSVQASSYNEQF
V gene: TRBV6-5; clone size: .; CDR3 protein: ASRGGNEQF
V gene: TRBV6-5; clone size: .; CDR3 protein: ASSYGQGETQY
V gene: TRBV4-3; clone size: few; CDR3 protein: ASRPPNEQF
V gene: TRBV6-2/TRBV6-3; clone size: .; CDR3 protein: ASSYHNAGYEQY
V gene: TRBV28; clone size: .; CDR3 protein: ASSLPGLNYGYT
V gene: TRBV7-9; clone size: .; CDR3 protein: ASSFWGRQNTEAF
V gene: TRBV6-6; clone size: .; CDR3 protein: ASSYSTGGYGYT
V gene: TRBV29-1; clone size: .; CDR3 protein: SVAPRGNQPQH
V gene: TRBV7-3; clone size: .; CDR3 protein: ASSLSGTSAISEQF
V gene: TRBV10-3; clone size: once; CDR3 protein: AISEAQASYEQY
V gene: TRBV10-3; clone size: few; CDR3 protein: ATKGTHRGYTEAF
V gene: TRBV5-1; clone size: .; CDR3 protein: ASSFGGSGGETQY
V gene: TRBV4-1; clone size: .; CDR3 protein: ASSSGVMGTDTQY
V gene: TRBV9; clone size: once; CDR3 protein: ASSEFGQGHYGYT
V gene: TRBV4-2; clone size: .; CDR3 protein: ASSQDPDRSNEQF
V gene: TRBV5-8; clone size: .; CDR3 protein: ASSARDRVNTEAF
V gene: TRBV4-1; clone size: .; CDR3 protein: ASSQVPTSSRETQY
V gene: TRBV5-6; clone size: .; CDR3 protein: ASSLGLAGSNTGELF
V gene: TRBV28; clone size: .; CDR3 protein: ASSALLKRISYEQY
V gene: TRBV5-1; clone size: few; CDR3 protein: ASSLEGGNQPQH
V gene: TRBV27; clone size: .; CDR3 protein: ASIRSGLAYNEQF
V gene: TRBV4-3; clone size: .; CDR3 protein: ASSQDRGGTGANVLT
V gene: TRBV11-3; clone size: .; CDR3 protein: ASSSTGPENEQF
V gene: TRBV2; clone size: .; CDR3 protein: ASRGSEQY
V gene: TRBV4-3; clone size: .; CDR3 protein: ASSQDGGQVYNEQF
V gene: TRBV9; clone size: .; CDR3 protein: ASSVGPGSEAF
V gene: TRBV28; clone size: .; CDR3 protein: ASSSPGGNTGELF
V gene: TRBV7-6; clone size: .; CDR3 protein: ASSFTTGTANYGYT
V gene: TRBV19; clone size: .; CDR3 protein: ASSSQNMGPSEQY
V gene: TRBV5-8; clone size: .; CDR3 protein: ASSLVWEGQPQH
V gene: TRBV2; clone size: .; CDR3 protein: ASSEGGLPPETQY
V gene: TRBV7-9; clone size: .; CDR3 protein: ASEGQTSRSEQY
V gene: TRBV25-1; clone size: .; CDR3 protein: ASSRLAGGYGEAF
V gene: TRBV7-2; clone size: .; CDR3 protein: ASSLVLLGTGELF
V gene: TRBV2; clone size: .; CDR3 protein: ASSPMGGISYNEQF
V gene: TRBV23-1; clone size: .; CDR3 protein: ASSPYALKPQH
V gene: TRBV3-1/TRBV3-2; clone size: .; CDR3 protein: ASRKAGEGGTQY
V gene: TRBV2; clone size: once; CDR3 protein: ASRGLGRNYGYT
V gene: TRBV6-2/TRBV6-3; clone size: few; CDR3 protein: ASSYRGQHTEAF
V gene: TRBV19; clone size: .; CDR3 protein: ASRSSRDRGAGQY
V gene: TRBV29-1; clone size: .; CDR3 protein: SVVGLAGGNEQF
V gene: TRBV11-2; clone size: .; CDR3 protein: ASSAGGKQH
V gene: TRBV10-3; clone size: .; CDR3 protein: AISVTSTYEQY
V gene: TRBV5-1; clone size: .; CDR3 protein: ASRERQGTAETQY